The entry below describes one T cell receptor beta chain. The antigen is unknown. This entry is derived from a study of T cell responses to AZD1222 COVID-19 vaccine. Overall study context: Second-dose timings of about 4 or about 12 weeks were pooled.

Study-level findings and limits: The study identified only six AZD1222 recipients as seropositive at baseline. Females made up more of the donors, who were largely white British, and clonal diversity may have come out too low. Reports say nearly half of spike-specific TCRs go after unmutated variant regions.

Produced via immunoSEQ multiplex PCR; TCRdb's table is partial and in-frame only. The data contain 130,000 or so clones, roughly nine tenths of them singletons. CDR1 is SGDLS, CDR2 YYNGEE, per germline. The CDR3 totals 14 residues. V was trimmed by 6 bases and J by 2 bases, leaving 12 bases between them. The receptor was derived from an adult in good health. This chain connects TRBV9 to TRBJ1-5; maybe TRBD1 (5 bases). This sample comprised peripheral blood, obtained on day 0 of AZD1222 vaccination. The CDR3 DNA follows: TGTGCCAGCAACTCTGGGGGGGGCAATCAGCCCCAGCATTTT. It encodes CASNSGGGNQPQHF.